These T cell receptor beta chains were read from a single sample in a study of shared T cell receptors in the human thymus. The protocol was immunoSEQ multiplex PCR, while the TCRdb copy is restricted to in-frame clones and leaves out a portion. The table has some 660,000 clones, over 75% seen once. This sample also appeared in a second study, on human thymus T cells.

The sample consisted of thymocytes. Every receptor here comes from a boy in the first two years of life with a congenital heart defect. Each CDR3 is given with its conserved first and last residue. Each record gives: clone size, J gene, D gene, V gene, CDR3 DNA, CDR3 protein. The D gene is left open where the match is weak. Where a row states a size, it is once, few, many or the class of an expanded clone; other rows omit it.

-	TRBJ2-3	-	TRBV11-2	TGTGCCAGCAGCCCTCCCCGCAGGGGAACAGATACGCAGTATTTT	CASSPPRRGTDTQYF
-	TRBJ2-7	-	TRBV7-2	TGTGCCAGCAGCTTACCGCCCCCAGCCTACGAGCAGTACTTC	CASSLPPPAYEQYF
-	TRBJ2-2	TRBD2	TRBV14	TGTGCCAGCAGCCACCGACGAGGCGGGGGGCACCTAACCGGGGAGCTGTTTTTT	CASSHRRGGGHLTGELFF
-	TRBJ2-6	TRBD1	TRBV7-3	TGTGCCAGCAGCAAGGGGACAGGGTGGACCAACGTCCTGACTTTC	CASSKGTGWTNVLTF
few	TRBJ1-4	TRBD1	TRBV11-2	TGTGCCAGCGGACGGGGACAGGGGGCATTTGGAGAAAAACTGTTTTTT	CASGRGQGAFGEKLFF
-	TRBJ1-4	-	TRBV6-1	TGTGCCAGCAGCAGGACAGCAACTAATGAAAAACTGTTTTTT	CASSRTATNEKLFF
-	TRBJ2-3	TRBD2	TRBV7-3	TGTGCCAGCAGCGCCTCGGGACTAGCGGGGGCACATACGCAGTATTTT	CASSASGLAGAHTQYF
-	TRBJ1-1	-	TRBV7-9	TGTGCCAGCAGCTCCCTCCTGGGGGCCACGGGCACTGAAGCTTTCTTT	CASSSLLGATGTEAFF
-	TRBJ1-1	-	TRBV6-6	TGTGCCAGCACCCCGCCAGAAGCAGGAAAGAACACTGAAGCTTTCTTT	CASTPPEAGKNTEAFF
-	TRBJ2-3	TRBD2	TRBV28	TGTGCCAGCAGTCCAAGACCGGGACTAAAGGCGGATACGCAGTATTTT	CASSPRPGLKADTQYF
-	TRBJ2-1	TRBD2	TRBV28	TGTGCCAGCAGTTCCCTAGCGGGGGGAGTCGACAATGAGCAGTTCTTC	CASSSLAGGVDNEQFF
-	TRBJ2-1	-	TRBV29-1	TGCAGCGTCGGTAATCCCAATGAGCAGTTCTTC	CSVGNPNEQFF
-	TRBJ2-3	TRBD2	TRBV6-5	TGTGCCAGCAGTTACGGCGGGAGGGCCGGAGATACGCAGTATTTT	CASSYGGRAGDTQYF
once	TRBJ1-1	-	TRBV30	TGTGCCTGGAGCTCCCGACAGCCGAGGGCTTTCTTT	CAWSSRQPRAFF
-	TRBJ1-1	-	TRBV18	TGTGCCAGCTCCACACGGGGGGATAGCACTGAAGCTTTCTTT	CASSTRGDSTEAFF
few	TRBJ2-5	TRBD1	TRBV6-5	TGTGCCAGCAGTTACCGCGACAGGGAAGGGGAGACCCAGTACTTC	CASSYRDREGETQYF
-	TRBJ2-5	-	TRBV21-1	TGTGCCAGCAGCCTTGGGGGGGGGCGGGAGACCCAGTACTTC	CASSLGGGRETQYF
-	TRBJ2-7	TRBD1	TRBV7-6	TGTGCCAGCAGCCCGGGACAGGGGGCTTACGAGCAGTACTTC	CASSPGQGAYEQYF
-	TRBJ2-1	-	TRBV9	TGTGCCAGCAGCGTAGAAGCGGGCTACAATGAGCAGTTCTTC	CASSVEAGYNEQFF
-	TRBJ2-3	-	TRBV7-2	TGTGCCAGCAGCCAGATAGATACGCAGTATTTT	CASSQIDTQYF
once	TRBJ1-2	-	TRBV7-2	TGTGCCAGCAGCTTAAAGGGGAAGTTCCCCCCGGGCGAAGACTATGGCTACACCTTC	CASSLKGKFPPGEDYGYTF
-	TRBJ1-2	TRBD1	TRBV19	TGTGCCAGTAGTCCCCGGGACAGGGTTAACTATGGCTACACCTTC	CASSPRDRVNYGYTF
-	TRBJ2-4	TRBD1	TRBV2	TGTGCCAGCGACCGGACAGGGGGAAACATTCAGTACTTC	CASDRTGGNIQYF
-	TRBJ2-1	-	TRBV7-9	TGTGCCAGCAGCTTAAATTGTTTCGGGGGGCAGTTCTTC	CASSLNCFGGQFF
-	TRBJ1-2	-	TRBV30	TGTGCCTGGAGTGTAGGGGCAGGGGCCCGGGGCTACACCTTC	CAWSVGAGARGYTF
once	TRBJ1-2	TRBD1	TRBV29-1	TGCAGCGCCGCGTCGCAGGGGGGCTATGGCTACACCTTC	CSAASQGGYGYTF
-	TRBJ2-2	TRBD1	TRBV12-5	TGTGCTAGTGGTTTGCGTCCCGGGACAGGGGTCGGGGAGCTGTTTTTT	CASGLRPGTGVGELFF
-	TRBJ2-1	-	TRBV7-2	TGTGCCAGCAGCTTAAGCCCTAGTCTTGAGCAGTTCTTC	CASSLSPSLEQFF